This TCR beta chain was profiled in a study of human T cells and chemical hapten exposure. Study context: Small pooled library volume differences mainly caused per-sample TCR yield variation. Study outcomes and limitations: The study found that DPC sensitization did not change TCRs above 1 in 1000 frequency.

CDR3 length: 15 amino acids. V trimming: 1 base; J trimming: 8 bases; junction bases outside the gene matches: 5. Germline V gene sequence: CDR1 MNHEY, CDR2 SVGEGT. Note on this clonotype: Its specificity is unknown.

Each cDNA molecule in the library carried unique molecular identifiers. Original processing methods: Across samples, TCR counts had a median of about 92,000 and ranged from about 23,224 to 700,000. TCRdb re-called the RACE reads through MiXCR, storing one row per CDR3 protein. For this entry, the V and J calls and clone size follow TCRdb and not the study's own pipeline. This table has around 130,000 distinct CDR3 sequences, roughly 9% appearing once. As for time point: healthy volunteer bleed at 2 weeks. Total RNA was isolated from whole blood that had not been fractionated. The chain carries TRBV6-2 or TRBV6-3 and TRBJ2-4; TRBD1 agrees at 10 bases. Sequencing was carried out using whole blood. The source is a male donor in good health. Some clones in this sample may be carry-over from other donors' samples. The CDR3 coding sequence is TGTGCCAGCAGTTACTACCGGGACAGGGGAGACATTCAGTACTTC. This gives the protein CASSYYRDRGDIQYF.